The 32 T cell receptor beta chains reported below all come from one sample, sequenced in a study of blood T cell repertoires in COVID-19. Only in-frame clones appear in the TCRdb table, and some are missing; sequencing was by immunoSEQ multiplex PCR. The sample includes 200,000 to 250,000 clones, under 90% seen only once; the top ten take 4.4%. Material: peripheral blood. All receptors derive from a man over 45 with acute or convalescent COVID-19.

The chain employs TRBV5-1 and TRBJ2-1, with D unresolved. Germline loops: CDR1 SGHRS, CDR2 YFSETQ. V was cut by 2 bases and J by 6 bases, with 9 bases left in between. The CDR3 runs to 13 residues. The CDR3 is CASSFQQLNEQFF. DNA of the CDR3: TGCGCCAGCAGCTTCCAACAGCTCAATGAGCAGTTCTTC.

The chain has TRBV6-6 and TRBJ1-6, with a possible D match to TRBD1 (5 bases). This CDR3 contains 16 residues. CDR1 MNHNY and CDR2 SVGAGI come from the germline V gene (reference sequence). Trimming took off 11 bases at V and 7 bases at J, with 24 bases between the two ends. Here the CDR3 DNA reads TGTGCCGCAACGAAATCGACAGTGCGGTCGAATTCACCCCTCCACTTT. Its protein is CAATKSTVRSNSPLHF.

The rearrangement links TRBV5-6 to TRBJ1-1; possible D gene TRBD1, 6 bases. CDR3 length equals 14 residues. The germline CDR1 and CDR2 sequences are SGHDT and YYEEEE. The ends were cut back, 2 bases at V and 1 base at J, with 9 bases in the middle. CDR3 DNA: TGTGCCAGCAGCTTCGGGACACCGAACACTGAAGCTTTCTTT. Its protein is CASSFGTPNTEAFF.

V is TRBV6-5 and J is TRBJ2-5; tentatively, D is TRBD1 (5 bases). CDR3 size: 13 residues. Looked up from germline, CDR1 is MNHEY and CDR2 is SVGAGI. V dropped 6 bases and J dropped 5 bases, with 13 bases sitting between them. The chain's CDR3 is CASSPRVMETQYF. The CDR3 DNA reads as TGTGCCAGCAGCCCCAGGGTAATGGAGACCCAGTACTTC.

V gene TRBV5-1 combines with J gene TRBJ1-1; a possible D gene is TRBD1 (6 bases). Germline CDR1 is SGHRS and CDR2 is YFSETQ. V dropped 3 bases and J dropped 8 bases, with 14 bases sitting between them. The CDR3 length is 13 residues. CDR3 region: CASSSQGGEEAFF. Written as DNA, the CDR3 is TGCGCCAGCAGCTCACAGGGAGGGGAGGAAGCTTTCTTT.

V and J are TRBV9 and TRBJ1-1; TRBD1 is a possible D gene (5 bases). There are 14 residues in the CDR3. In germline, CDR1 is SGDLS, CDR2 YYNGEE. V lost 3 bases and J 0 bases, leaving 9 bases between the germline ends. CDR3 sequence reads: CASSARQLNTEAFF. Written as DNA, the CDR3 is TGTGCCAGCAGCGCCCGACAGTTGAACACTGAAGCTTTCTTT.

This clone was detected only a few times. The gene calls are TRBV19 and TRBJ1-2, with D hard to call. Germline assignment: CDR1 LNHDA and CDR2 SQIVND (reference sequence). V was trimmed by 7 bases and J by 0 bases, leaving 18 bases between them. This CDR3 is 16 amino acids long. The CDR3 region is CASTASGEIANYGYTF. CDR3 in DNA: TGTGCCAGTACCGCTAGCGGGGAAATAGCTAACTATGGCTACACCTTC. Full variable domain (remainder filled in from reference TRBV19 and TRBJ1-2): DGGITQSPKYLFRKEGQNVTLSCEQNLNHDAMYWYRQDPGQGLRLIYYSQIVNDFQKGDIAEGYSVSREKKESFPLTVTSAQKNPTAFYLCASTASGEIANYGYTFGSGTRLTVV.

This clone has more than one count but fewer than ten. This chain joins TRBV5-4 and TRBJ2-7, with a tentative D call TRBD1 (5 bases). CDR3 length: 13 amino acids. The V end was cut by 1 base, the J end by 7 bases, with 12 bases between. Germline loops: CDR1 SGHNT, CDR2 YYREEE (reference sequence). The chain's CDR3 is CASSLPGPGEQYF. CDR3 in DNA: TGTGCCAGCAGCTTGCCAGGGCCTGGAGAGCAGTACTTC.

This sequence joins TRBV6-6 and TRBJ2-3, with D perhaps matching TRBD2 (5 bases). CDR3 length: 12 residues. Germline V gene lookup returns CDR1 MNHNY and CDR2 SVGAGI (reference sequence). The ends were cut back, 6 bases at V and 6 bases at J, with 10 bases in the middle. CDR3 in DNA: TGTGCCAGCAGGGGCTGGAGGGATACGCAGTATTTT. Translated, it gives CASRGWRDTQYF.

The chain has TRBV10-2 and TRBJ2-2, with 11 bases lining up with TRBD2. The CDR3 has 14 amino acids. CDR1 WSHSY and CDR2 SAAADI come from the germline V gene. Trimming cost V 7 bases and J 4 bases; bases outside gene matches: 2. CDR3 sequence: CASKGLAATGELFF. CDR3 coding DNA: TGCGCCAGCAAGGGACTAGCGGCCACCGGGGAGCTGTTTTTT.

This chain joins TRBV6-5 and TRBJ1-1; D unresolved. CDR3 length: 11 amino acids. V was cut by 6 bases and J by 10 bases, with 12 bases left in between. CDR1 MNHEY and CDR2 SVGAGI come from the germline V gene. The CDR3 DNA is TGTGCCAGCAGCTCAGCGGCGGTAGCTTTCTTT. This codes for CASSSAAVAFF.

The chain has TRBV18 and TRBJ1-6; D gene uncertain. There are 13 residues in the CDR3. The germline V and J ends were trimmed by 4 bases and 5 bases, with 6 bases remaining between them. Germline V gene data show CDR1 as KGHSH and CDR2 as LQKENI. The CDR3 DNA reads TGTGCCAGCTCACTAGCCAATAATTCACCCCTCCACTTT. Translation: CASSLANNSPLHF.

The chain employs TRBV19 and TRBJ1-2; possible D gene TRBD1, 5 bases. The CDR3 is made up of 11 amino acids. Germline V lookup: CDR1 LNHDA, CDR2 SQIVND (reference sequence). V lost 9 bases and J lost 3, with 8 bases in between. The CDR3 DNA is TGTGCCAGCCGGGGGTACTATGGCTACACCTTC. Protein product: CASRGYYGYTF.

The chain links TRBV19 to TRBJ2-1, with D perhaps TRBD2 (7 bases). Germline values: CDR1 LNHDA, CDR2 SQIVND (reference sequence). V was shortened by 10 bases and J by 6 bases, with 22 bases between the two germline ends. There are 15 residues in the CDR3. The CDR3 is CATKEGGRGVNEQFF. The CDR3 coding sequence is TGTGCCACAAAGGAAGGAGGGAGGGGGGTCAATGAGCAGTTCTTC.

The gene calls are TRBV19 and TRBJ1-2, with no clear D. V was cut by 0 bases and J by 2 bases, with 10 bases left in between. The CDR3 is made up of 15 amino acids. In germline, CDR1 is LNHDA, CDR2 SQIVND (reference sequence). CDR3 residues: CASSIDANRNYGYTF. CDR3 coding DNA: TGTGCCAGTAGTATAGATGCGAACAGAAACTATGGCTACACCTTC.

The chain uses TRBV7-2 and TRBJ2-1; possible D gene TRBD1, 5 bases. The germline gives CDR1 SGHTA, CDR2 FQGNSA. V lost 4 bases and J lost 7, with 17 bases in between. The CDR3 runs 15 residues. CDR3 region: CASSSPWGIRNEQFF. As DNA, the CDR3 is TGTGCCAGCAGCTCCCCCTGGGGCATCCGGAATGAGCAGTTCTTC.

The chain uses TRBV3-1 (or the pseudogene TRBV3-2) and TRBJ2-1; D unclear. Trimming cost V 4 bases and J 4 bases, with 8 bases left between them. Germline CDR1 reads LGHDT; CDR2 reads YNNKEL (reference sequence). CDR3 length: 13 residues. The CDR3, as DNA: TGTGCCAGCAGCCCAAAAAATTACAATGAGCAGTTCTTC. This gives the protein CASSPKNYNEQFF.

This clone was recorded only once. This chain connects TRBV2 to TRBJ2-1; TRBD2 matches 7 bases. The germline V gene encodes CDR1 SNHLY and CDR2 FYNNEI. With V trimmed by 7 bases and J by 12 bases, 6 bases remained unmatched. This CDR3 spans 11 amino acids. CDR3 sequence (DNA): TGTGCCAGCAAGGTGAGCGGGGTGCAGTTCTTC. Residues: CASKVSGVQFF. Full variable domain (outside the CDR3, taken from reference TRBV2 and TRBJ2-1): EPEVTQTPSHQVTQMGQEVILRCVPISNHLYFYWYRQILGQKVEFLVSFYNNEISEKSEIFDDQFSVERPDGSNFTLKIRSTKLEDSAMYFCASKVSGVQFFGPGTRLTVL.

The chain employs TRBV7-6 and TRBJ2-7; D is unresolved. CDR1 is SGHVS, CDR2 FNYEAQ, per germline. V gave up 5 bases and J gave up 0 bases, with 14 bases separating them. The length of the CDR3 is 15 residues. The CDR3 nucleotides read TGTGCCAGCAGCACAGCCGGCACAAGCTCCTACGAGCAGTACTTC. It is translated as CASSTAGTSSYEQYF.

The J gene is TRBJ1-1, the V gene TRBV5-8; TRBD1 aligns across 7 bases. Germline trimming cut 5 bases from V and 0 bases from J; bases unmatched to any gene: 4. The CDR3 loop spans 14 amino acids. Germline lookup yields CDR1 SGHTS and CDR2 YDEGEE. DNA for the CDR3: TGTGCCAGCAGGACGGGACAGATGAACACTGAAGCTTTCTTT. Protein sequence: CASRTGQMNTEAFF. The full variable domain, completed using reference TRBV5-8 and TRBJ1-1, is EAGVTQSPTHLIKTRGQQATLRCSPISGHTSVYWYQQALGLGLQFLLWYDEGEERNRGNFPPRFSGRQFPNYSSELNVNALELEDSALYLCASRTGQMNTEAFFGQGTRLTVV.

V usage is TRBV5-1 and J usage is TRBJ2-3, with a weak D call TRBD1 (6 bases). The V end was cut by 1 base, the J end by 0 bases, with 12 bases between. Germline V gives CDR1 SGHRS, CDR2 YFSETQ. The CDR3 covers 16 residues. The chain's CDR3 is CASSLHRASSTDTQYF. The CDR3 bases are TGCGCCAGCAGCTTGCACAGGGCCTCTAGCACAGATACGCAGTATTTT.

V and J are TRBV6-6 and TRBJ2-2; 11 bases agree with TRBD1. V shed 6 bases, J shed 4 bases, and the junction held 7 bases outside the gene matches. The CDR3 contains 16 residues. Per the germline V gene, CDR1 is MNHNY and CDR2 is SVGAGI (reference sequence). This CDR3 reads CASSRSGTGGTGELFF. CDR3 sequence (DNA): TGTGCCAGCAGCCGATCCGGGACAGGGGGCACCGGGGAGCTGTTTTTT.

The chain uses TRBV19 and TRBJ1-3; no firm D call. V gave up 7 bases and J gave up 0 bases, with 13 bases separating them. Germline V gives CDR1 LNHDA, CDR2 SQIVND (reference sequence). This CDR3 is built from 15 residues. In DNA form, the CDR3 reads TGTGCCAGTAACTTTGGGCAGGCCTCTGGAAACACCATATATTTT. Translating gives CASNFGQASGNTIYF.

This chain uses TRBV19 with TRBJ1-2, with D maybe TRBD1 (5 bases). V lost 5 bases and J 4 bases, leaving 23 bases between the germline ends. This CDR3 is built from 17 residues. Germline V gene lookup returns CDR1 LNHDA and CDR2 SQIVND (reference sequence). CDR3: CASSPGGGTLGLYGYTF. In DNA, the CDR3 is TGTGCCAGTAGTCCCGGCGGGGGGACGTTGGGGCTCTATGGCTACACCTTC.

V gene TRBV12-5 combines with J gene TRBJ1-3; maybe TRBD1 (6 bases). This CDR3 comprises 14 residues. V was shortened by 0 bases and J by 7 bases, with 10 bases between the two germline ends. The germline gives CDR1 LGHNT, CDR2 FRNRAP. CDR3 protein: CASGLVGGWNTIYF. The CDR3 DNA reads TGTGCTAGTGGTTTGGTAGGGGGTTGGAACACCATATATTTT.

V is TRBV7-9 and J is TRBJ2-3; D is perhaps TRBD1 (6 bases). V was pared by 4 bases and J by 4 bases, with 9 bases between. This CDR3 comprises 13 residues. Germline CDR1 is SEHNR and CDR2 is FQNEAQ (reference sequence). The CDR3 loop reads CASSYEGADTQYF. In DNA, the CDR3 is TGTGCCAGCAGCTACGAGGGGGCAGATACGCAGTATTTT.

The table lists this clone with a few counts. This rearrangement joins TRBV15 to TRBJ1-4; TRBD1 matches 7 bases. The CDR3 spans 17 residues. Germline V CDR1 and CDR2: LNHNV, YYDKDF (reference sequence). The J segment lost 1 base and the V segment lost 5 bases, leaving 10 bases of the junction unmatched. The CDR3 reads CATSGLTGRGTNEKLFF. In DNA, the CDR3 is TGTGCCACCAGCGGACTGACAGGGAGAGGAACTAATGAAAAACTGTTTTTT.

The chain combines TRBV7-2 with TRBJ1-4; maybe TRBD1 (5 bases). This CDR3 is 14 amino acids long. V lost 8 bases to trimming and J lost 3 bases, with 13 bases between them. Germline V CDR1 and CDR2: SGHTA, FQGNSA. The CDR3: CASSNGGANEKLFF. As DNA, the CDR3 is TGTGCCAGCTCAAATGGGGGGGCTAATGAAAAACTGTTTTTT.

This rearrangement joins TRBV1 to TRBJ1-2. TRBV1 is flagged as a pseudogene. CDR3 length equals 15 residues. CDR3 sequence reads: CTSSQGGGTAYGYTF. CDR3 DNA: TGCACCAGCAGCCAAGGGGGAGGGACGGCCTATGGCTACACCTTC.

The J gene is TRBJ2-1, the V gene TRBV5-1; D might be TRBD1 (5 bases). The CDR3 runs 15 residues. CDR1 SGHRS and CDR2 YFSETQ come from the germline V gene. Trimming cost V 1 base and J 0 bases, with 8 bases left between them. The CDR3 coding sequence is TGCGCCAGCAGCTTGCTCAGGGACTCCTACAATGAGCAGTTCTTC. Residues: CASSLLRDSYNEQFF.

V gene TRBV6-2 or TRBV6-3 combines with J gene TRBJ2-5; 7 bases map to TRBD1. CDR3 length: 16 amino acids. The V segment lost 6 bases and the J segment 3 bases; nucleotides outside the gene matches: 13. In germline, CDR1 is MNHEY, CDR2 SVGEGT. Written as DNA, the CDR3 is TGTGCCAGCAGCACCTTCCCGGGACAGTCGGAAGAGACCCAGTACTTC. Protein sequence: CASSTFPGQSEETQYF.

This clone was seen a single time. The V call is TRBV24-1, the J call TRBJ2-2, with D possibly TRBD1 on 5 matching bases. In germline, CDR1 is KGHDR, CDR2 SFDVKD. Trimming took 0 bases from V and 8 from J, leaving 9 bases between them. CDR3 length: 14 amino acids. The CDR3 spells CATSDLQRTGELFF. CDR3 nucleotide sequence: TGTGCCACCAGTGATTTGCAAAGGACAGGGGAGCTGTTTTTT.